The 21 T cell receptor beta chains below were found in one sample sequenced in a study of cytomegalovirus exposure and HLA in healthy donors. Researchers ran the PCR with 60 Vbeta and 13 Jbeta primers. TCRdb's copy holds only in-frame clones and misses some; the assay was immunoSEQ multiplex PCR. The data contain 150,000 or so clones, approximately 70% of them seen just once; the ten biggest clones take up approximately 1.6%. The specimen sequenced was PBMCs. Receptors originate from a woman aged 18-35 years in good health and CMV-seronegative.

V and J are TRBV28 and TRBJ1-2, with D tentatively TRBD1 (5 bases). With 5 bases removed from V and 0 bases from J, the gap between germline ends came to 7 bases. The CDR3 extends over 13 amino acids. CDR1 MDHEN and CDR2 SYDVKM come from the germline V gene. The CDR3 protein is CASSKQANYGYTF. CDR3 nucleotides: TGTGCCAGCAGTAAACAGGCTAACTATGGCTACACCTTC.

The CDR3 here is CASSPDRGGNTEAFF. The CDR3 region has the DNA TGCGCCAGCAGCCCGGACAGGGGAGGAAACACTGAAGCTTTCTTT. The J gene is TRBJ1-1, the V gene TRBV5-1; the match to TRBD1 covers 9 bases. This CDR3 spans 15 amino acids. Trimming at V came to 4 bases and at J to 2 bases, leaving 6 bases not matched to a gene. Germline V lookup: CDR1 SGHRS, CDR2 YFSETQ.

The CDR3: CASSFGTSGYNEQFF. The CDR3 nucleotides are TGTGCCAGCAGCTTCGGGACTAGCGGATACAATGAGCAGTTCTTC. The chain has TRBV5-8 and TRBJ2-1; 11 bases agree with TRBD2. The CDR3 has 15 residues. The junction had 2 bases not matched to a gene; V was cut back by 2 bases and J by 4 bases. Germline CDR1 is SGHTS and CDR2 is YDEGEE.

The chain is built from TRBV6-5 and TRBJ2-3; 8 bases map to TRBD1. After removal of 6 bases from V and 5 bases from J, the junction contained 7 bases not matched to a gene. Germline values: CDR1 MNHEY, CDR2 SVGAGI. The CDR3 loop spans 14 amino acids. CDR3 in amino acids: CASRPGGAGDTQYF. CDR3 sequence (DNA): TGTGCCAGCAGACCAGGGGGCGCAGGAGATACGCAGTATTTT.

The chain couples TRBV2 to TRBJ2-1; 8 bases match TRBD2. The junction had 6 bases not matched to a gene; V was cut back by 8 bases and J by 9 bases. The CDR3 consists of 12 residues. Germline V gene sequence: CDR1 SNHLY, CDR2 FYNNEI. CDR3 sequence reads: CASSGGRGEQFF. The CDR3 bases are TGTGCCAGCTCGGGGGGGCGGGGTGAGCAGTTCTTC.

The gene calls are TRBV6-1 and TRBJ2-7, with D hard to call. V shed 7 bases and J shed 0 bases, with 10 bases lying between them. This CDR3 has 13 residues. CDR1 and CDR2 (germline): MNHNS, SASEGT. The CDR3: CASTLRISYEQYF. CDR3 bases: TGTGCCAGCACGCTAAGAATCTCCTACGAGCAGTACTTC.

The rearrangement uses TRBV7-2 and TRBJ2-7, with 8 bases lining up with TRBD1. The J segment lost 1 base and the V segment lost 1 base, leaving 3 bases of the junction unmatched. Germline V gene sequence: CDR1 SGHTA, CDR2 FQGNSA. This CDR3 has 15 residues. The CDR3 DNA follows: TGTGCCAGCAGCTTAGTCAGGGGGCAATCCTACGAGCAGTACTTC. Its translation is CASSLVRGQSYEQYF.

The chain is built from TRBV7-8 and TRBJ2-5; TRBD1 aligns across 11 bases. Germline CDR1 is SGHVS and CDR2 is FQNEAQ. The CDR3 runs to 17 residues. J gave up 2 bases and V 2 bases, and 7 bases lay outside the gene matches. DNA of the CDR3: TGTGCCAGCAGCTTACCCCGGGACAGGGGGGGACAAGAGACCCAGTACTTC. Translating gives CASSLPRDRGGQETQYF.

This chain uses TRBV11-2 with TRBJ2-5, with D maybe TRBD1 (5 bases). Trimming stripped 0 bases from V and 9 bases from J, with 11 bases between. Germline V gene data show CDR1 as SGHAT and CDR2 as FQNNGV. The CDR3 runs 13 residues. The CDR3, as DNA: TGTGCCAGCAGCTTAGATTCGAAGGGGCCCCAGTACTTC. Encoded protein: CASSLDSKGPQYF.

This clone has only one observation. CDR3 nucleotides: TGTGCCAGCAGTGAAGGCGACTACAATGAGCAGTTCTTC. As protein: CASSEGDYNEQFF. The genes are TRBV2 and TRBJ2-1, with unresolved D. Germline CDR1 is SNHLY and CDR2 is FYNNEI. Trimming took 1 base from V and 3 from J, leaving 4 bases between them. The CDR3 has 13 amino acids.

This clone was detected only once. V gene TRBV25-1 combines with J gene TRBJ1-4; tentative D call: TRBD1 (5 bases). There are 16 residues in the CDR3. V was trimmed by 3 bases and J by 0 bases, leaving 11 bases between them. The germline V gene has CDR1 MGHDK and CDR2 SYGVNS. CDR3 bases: TGTGCCAGCAGTGACCGGCCCAGGGCAACTAATGAAAAACTGTTTTTT. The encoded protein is CASSDRPRATNEKLFF.

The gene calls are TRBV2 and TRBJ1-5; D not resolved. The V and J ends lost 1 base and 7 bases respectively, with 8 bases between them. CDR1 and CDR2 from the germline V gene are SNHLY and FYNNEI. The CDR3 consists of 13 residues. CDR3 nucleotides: TGTGCCAGCAGTGAAGGTTACAGCCAGCCCCAGCATTTT. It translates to CASSEGYSQPQHF.

CDR3: CASSLARGGWPGVALHF. The CDR3 DNA reads TGTGCCAGCAGCTTAGCGCGGGGGGGGTGGCCCGGGGTGGCCCTCCACTTT. The chain links TRBV7-9 to TRBJ1-6; D perhaps matches TRBD1 (5 bases). CDR3 length: 17 amino acids. Trimming shortened V by 0 bases and J by 14 bases, and 23 bases separated the two germline ends. Germline CDR1 and CDR2: SEHNR and FQNEAQ (reference sequence).

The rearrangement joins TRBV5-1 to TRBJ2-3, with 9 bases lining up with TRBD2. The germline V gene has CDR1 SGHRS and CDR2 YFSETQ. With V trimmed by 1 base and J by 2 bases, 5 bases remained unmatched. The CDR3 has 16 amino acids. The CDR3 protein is CASSLPLAGHTDTQYF. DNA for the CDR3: TGCGCCAGCAGCTTGCCGCTAGCGGGGCACACAGATACGCAGTATTTT.

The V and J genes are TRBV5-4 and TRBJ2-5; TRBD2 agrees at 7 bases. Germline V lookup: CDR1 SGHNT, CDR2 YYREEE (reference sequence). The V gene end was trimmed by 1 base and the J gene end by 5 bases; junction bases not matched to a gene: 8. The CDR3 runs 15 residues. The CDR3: CASSLNGGRRETQYF. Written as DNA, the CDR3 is TGTGCCAGCAGCTTGAACGGGGGGAGGCGGGAGACCCAGTACTTC. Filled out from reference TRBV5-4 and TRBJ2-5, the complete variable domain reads ETGVTQSPTHLIKTRGQQVTLRCSSQSGHNTVSWYQQALGQGPQFIFQYYREEENGRGNFPPRFSGLQFPNYSSELNVNALELDDSALYLCASSLNGGRRETQYFGPGTRLLVL.

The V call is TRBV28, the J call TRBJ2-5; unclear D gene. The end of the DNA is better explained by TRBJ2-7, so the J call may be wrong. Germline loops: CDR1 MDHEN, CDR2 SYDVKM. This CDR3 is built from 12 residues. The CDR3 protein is CASSPEMYEQYF. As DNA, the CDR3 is TGTGCCAGCAGTCCCGAAATGTACGAGCAGTACTTC.

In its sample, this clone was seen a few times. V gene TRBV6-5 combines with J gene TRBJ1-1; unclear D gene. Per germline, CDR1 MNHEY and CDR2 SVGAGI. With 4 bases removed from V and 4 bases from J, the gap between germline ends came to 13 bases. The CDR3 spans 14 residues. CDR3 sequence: CASSSPRQFTEAFF. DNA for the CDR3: TGTGCCAGCAGTTCCCCGCGGCAGTTCACTGAAGCTTTCTTT.

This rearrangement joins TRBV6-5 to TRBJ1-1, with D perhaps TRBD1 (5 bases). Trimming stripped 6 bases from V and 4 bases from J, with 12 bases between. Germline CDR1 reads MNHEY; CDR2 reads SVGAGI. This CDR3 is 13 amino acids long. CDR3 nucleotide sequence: TGTGCCAGCAGCCGCCGCAGGGTCACTGAAGCTTTCTTT. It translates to CASSRRRVTEAFF.

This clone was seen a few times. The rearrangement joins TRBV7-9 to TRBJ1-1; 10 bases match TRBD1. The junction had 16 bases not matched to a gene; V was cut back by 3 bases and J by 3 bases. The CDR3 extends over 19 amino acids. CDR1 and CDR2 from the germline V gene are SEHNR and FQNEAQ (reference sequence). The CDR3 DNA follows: TGTGCCAGCAGCTTTTTGGATTTTAGACAGGGGGCTTGGGACACTGAAGCTTTCTTT. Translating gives CASSFLDFRQGAWDTEAFF. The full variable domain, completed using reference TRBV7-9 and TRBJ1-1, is DTGVSQNPRHKITKRGQNVTFRCDPISEHNRLYWYRQTLGQGPEFLTYFQNEAQLEKSRLLSDRFSAERPKGSFSTLEIQRTEQGDSAMYLCASSFLDFRQGAWDTEAFFGQGTRLTVV.

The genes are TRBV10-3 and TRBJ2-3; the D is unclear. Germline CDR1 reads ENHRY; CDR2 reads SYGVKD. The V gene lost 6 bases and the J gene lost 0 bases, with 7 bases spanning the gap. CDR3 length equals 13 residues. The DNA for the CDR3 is TGTGCCATCAGCTGGGCTAGCACAGATACGCAGTATTTT. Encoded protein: CAISWASTDTQYF.

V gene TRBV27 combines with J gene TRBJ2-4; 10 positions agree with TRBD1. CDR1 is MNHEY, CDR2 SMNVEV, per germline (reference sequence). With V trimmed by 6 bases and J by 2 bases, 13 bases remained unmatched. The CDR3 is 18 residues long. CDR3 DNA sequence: TGTGCCAGCAGCCTAAGACAGGGGGCGTTAGTGACCAAAAACATTCAGTACTTC. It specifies CASSLRQGALVTKNIQYF.